A selection of T cell receptor beta chains follows, all from one sample in a study of technical replicates of blood from several donors. Sequenced by immunoSEQ multiplex PCR; TCRdb stores in-frame clones only, minus some. The sample contains 67,000 or so clones, roughly 92% of which appear only once. Sequencing was carried out using T cells isolated from PBMCs. The receptors derive from a human donor in good health. CDR3s include the opening cysteine and the closing phenylalanine or tryptophan. The D gene is left open where the match is weak. Where a row states a size, it is once, few, many or the class of an expanded clone; other rows omit it.

V	D	size	J	length	DNA	CDR3
TRBV7-9	.	few	TRBJ2-3	15	TGTGCCAGCAGCCTCCTAGGGCTACCGGGACTTTCATCGTATTTT	CASSLLGLPGLSSYF
TRBV27	.	.	TRBJ1-1	14	TGTGCCAGCAGCCGAACTACAGGGATAGTTGAAGCTTTCTTT	CASSRTTGIVEAFF
TRBV7-2	.	.	TRBJ1-1	14	TGTGCCAGCAGCCCCGCAGGGTCGGGCACTGAAGCTTTCTTT	CASSPAGSGTEAFF
TRBV19	TRBD1	.	TRBJ1-3	15	TGTGCCAGTAGTCTTAACAGGGGAACTGGAAACACCATATATTTT	CASSLNRGTGNTIYF
TRBV5-5	.	once	TRBJ1-1	15	TGTGCCAGCAGCGCGATGCTCCCCCAAAACACTGAAGCTTTCTTT	CASSAMLPQNTEAFF
TRBV27	TRBD2	.	TRBJ2-7	13	TGTGCCACCGGGCTAGCGGGGGGCGACGAGCAGTACTTC	CATGLAGGDEQYF
TRBV11-3	.	.	TRBJ1-4	15	TGTGCCAGCAGCACCCAACAGGGTGCGAGTGAAAAACTGTTTTTT	CASSTQQGASEKLFF
TRBV30	.	few	TRBJ1-1	13	TGTGCCTGGGCAGGGGATTTTAACACTGAAGCTTTCTTT	CAWAGDFNTEAFF
TRBV7-6	TRBD2	.	TRBJ2-1	20	TGTGCCAGCAGCGCAAGGGTTACTAGCGGGAGGGCCCAATCCTACAATGAGCAGTTCTTC	CASSARVTSGRAQSYNEQFF
TRBV5-1	TRBD1	.	TRBJ1-2	16	TGCGCCAGCAGTAAAGGACAGGGGTATCTTAACTATGGCTACACCTTC	CASSKGQGYLNYGYTF
TRBV28	.	.	TRBJ2-1	18	TGTGCCAGCAGTTTAGGAGGGTGGCGGGATCGGGACTACAATGAGCAGTTCTTC	CASSLGGWRDRDYNEQFF
TRBV30	.	.	TRBJ2-1	15	TGTGCCTGGAGTCGAGGGTCATCACTGGGCAATGAGCAGTTCTTC	CAWSRGSSLGNEQFF
TRBV11-3	.	.	TRBJ1-1	14	TGTGCCAGCTCCACGGAGGGAGAGAACACTGAAGCTTTCTTT	CASSTEGENTEAFF
TRBV5-4	.	.	TRBJ2-5	14	TGTGCCAGCAGCTTGGTACAGGGTGAAGAGACCCAGTACTTC	CASSLVQGEETQYF
TRBV7-6	.	.	TRBJ1-3	15	TGTGCCAGCCGAGGGGAGGTAGTACCTGGAAACACCATATATTTT	CASRGEVVPGNTIYF
TRBV5-1	TRBD2	.	TRBJ2-1	15	TGCGCCAGCAGCGAGACTAGCGGGGAGATCAATGAGCAGTTCTTC	CASSETSGEINEQFF
TRBV7-2	.	.	TRBJ2-7	14	TGTGCCAGCAGCTTAGGTAGCACGGCCTACGAGCAGTACTTC	CASSLGSTAYEQYF
TRBV2	TRBD1	.	TRBJ1-2	12	TGTGCCACACAGGGACAGGAGAGAGGCTACACCTTC	CATQGQERGYTF
TRBV11-2	TRBD2	.	TRBJ2-3	17	TGTGCCAGCAGCTTAGGGATACTAGCGGAATACACAGATACGCAGTATTTT	CASSLGILAEYTDTQYF
TRBV6-6	TRBD1	once	TRBJ1-1	16	TGTGCCAGCAGTTACTGGGGACAGGGGGTCAGGAATGAAGCTTTCTTT	CASSYWGQGVRNEAFF
TRBV29-1	TRBD1	.	TRBJ1-1	13	TGCAGCGTTGAAGATCTTCAGGGGGCCAAGGCTTTCTTT	CSVEDLQGAKAFF
TRBV27	.	few	TRBJ2-1	12	TGTGCCAGCAGTTTTGGGGGGTTTGAGCAGTTCTTC	CASSFGGFEQFF
TRBV6-6	.	.	TRBJ1-1	14	TGTGCCAGCAGTTGGGCGTTTGTGGACACTGAAGCTTTCTTT	CASSWAFVDTEAFF
TRBV18	.	.	TRBJ2-7	15	TGTGCCAGCTCAGCCGATGGGGAGAGGGTTGACGAGCAGTACTTC	CASSADGERVDEQYF
TRBV6-1	.	.	TRBJ2-7	14	TGTGCCAGCGACCCTGCGACTAGGGCATACGAGCAGTACTTC	CASDPATRAYEQYF
TRBV6-1	.	.	TRBJ1-1	16	TGTGCCAGCAGTGAAGCGCCGACAGGCCCGAACACTGAAGCTTTCTTT	CASSEAPTGPNTEAFF
TRBV11-2	.	few	TRBJ2-1	16	TGTGCCAGCAGCTTAGTACTAGCAGGGAAATCCAATGAGCAGTTCTTC	CASSLVLAGKSNEQFF
TRBV19	TRBD1	.	TRBJ2-2	15	TGTGCCAGTAGTATAAGTTCAGGGGGAGCCGGGGAGCTGTTTTTT	CASSISSGGAGELFF
TRBV11-2	TRBD2	.	TRBJ2-3	17	TGTGCCAGCAGCTCGGACTCCGGGACTAGCGGCACAGATACGCAGTATTTT	CASSSDSGTSGTDTQYF
TRBV6-6	.	.	TRBJ2-2	11	TGTGCCAGCACCAGGGCCGGGGAGCTGTTTTTT	CASTRAGELFF
TRBV27	TRBD1	once	TRBJ1-2	14	TGTGCCAGCAGTTTATCGACAGGGAACTATGGCTACACCTTC	CASSLSTGNYGYTF
TRBV28	.	.	TRBJ1-4	14	TGTGCCAGCAGTTCCCCACGGACTAATGAAAAACTGTTTTTT	CASSSPRTNEKLFF
TRBV30	.	.	TRBJ2-7	13	TGTGCCTGGAATCTAGCTATTAACTACGAGCAGTACTTC	CAWNLAINYEQYF